The following is a T cell receptor beta chain sequence with its context. Its antigen specificity is not known. Base qualities are not at hand, and no much larger clone is one base apart. These data originate in a study of T cell responses to AZD1222 COVID-19 vaccine (dated by TCRdb to the early 2020s). Context from the whole study: A total of approximately 250 trial participants underwent TCR sequencing, of whom around 210 had received two doses of AZD1222 and some 26 had received two doses of the MenACWY control vaccine. Enrollment into the trials was organized by age into subgroups of 18-55, 56-69 and 70-plus years, and those subgroups contained about 160, 30 and 59 TCR-sequenced participants, respectively.

The sample's time point label is to be understood as: about 28 days (+/-7) after the second vaccine dose. AZD1222 recipients whose second dose came at about 4 weeks and those whose second dose came at about 12 weeks were combined into one group, since spike-specific TCR depth and breadth did not differ between the two schedules. The vaccinee samples were drawn from two UK trials, COV001 and COV002, one of which was a single-blind randomized controlled phase 2/3 trial testing AZD1222 (ChAdOx1 nCoV-19) in healthy adults. For TCRbeta chain sequencing, PBMC samples from trial participants were taken at day 0 and at day 28 after the second dose. The CDR3 runs 14 residues from the cysteine to the phenylalanine. The read is trimmed to its CDR3 DNA, 42 bases read in frame from base 1. Trimming accounts for 7 bases at V and 4 bases at J, while the number of junction bases matched to no gene is 11. Based on the germline V gene, the CDR1 and CDR2 sequences are SQVTM and ANQGSEA.

Overall results and qualifications from the work: After two AZD1222 doses, spike-specific TCR breadth and depth were significantly higher than at day 0 and than in MenACWY recipients. Participants were mostly white British and included more females than males, and it was suggested by the authors that clonal diversity may have been underestimated. Because no day 14 peak-response samples were available, the repertoires could be characterized only after the peak T cell response. Conclusions about previously exposed vaccinees were limited because only six or seven AZD1222 recipients were SARS-CoV-2 seropositive at baseline. In the small 56-69-year group, the increase in depth fell short of significance, most likely because of low power. The whole spike protein was spanned by vaccine-associated CD4 TCRs, and dominant responses were seen in regions 160-218 and 743-854. Reportedly, almost half of the unique spike-specific TCRs recognized epitopes lying outside the regions that are mutated in the B.1.351 and B.1.1.7 variants.

The CDR3 regions of human TCRbeta chains were analyzed by immunosequencing. On the study's bioinformatics: TCRs in the repertoires were compared against a reference library of SARS-CoV-2-specific TCRs that had been generated with the MIRA antigen-specificity platform. Breadth meant the fraction of unique TCRs that were SARS-CoV-2-associated, whereas depth meant the fraction of total T cells that were SARS-CoV-2-associated. Using the MIRA data, each spike-specific TCR was assigned both to the spike region to which the TCR was reactive and to a CD4 or CD8 class. Log10-transformed breadth and depth values were compared by one-way ANOVA with Sidak's multiple comparisons tests. Entries here come from immuneACCESS through TCRdb and include only in-frame sequences with V and J called. Some clones fail to appear in such tables; in the studies checked, an unresolved V gene covers under half of the shortfall, and the cause of the remainder is unknown. That table supplies the V and J calls and clone size; D and trimming were determined from the DNA. For this sample there are approximately 130,000 clones; 80% to 90% appear just once. Of the sample, about 9.9% is held by the ten largest clones.

This chain is built from TRBV29-1 and TRBJ2-5; 8 nucleotides in the junction match TRBD2. This sequence originates from an adult who received the AZD1222 COVID-19 vaccine. Sequencing used peripheral blood, obtained 28 days after the second AZD1222 dose. The sequence in DNA is TGCAGCGCTGCTGGAAGCGGGGGCCCAGAGACCCAGTACTTC. Its protein reads: CSAAGSGGPETQYF.